This entry concerns a single T cell receptor (beta chain). Its specific antigen is unknown. A junction boundary mismatches the germline segment, possibly from a read error. From a lookup of the germline V gene (reference sequence), CDR1 and CDR2 are SEHNR and FQNEAQ. Measured from the cysteine to the phenylalanine, the CDR3 is 12 residues long. Only the CDR3 DNA is retained, 36 bases long and in frame from the first base. Genomic DNA was isolated from the sorted cells so that the TCRbeta CDR3 region could be sequenced. The immunoSEQ Assay was used for sequencing of TCRbeta CDR3 regions. TCRdb took this table from immuneACCESS and kept in-frame rearrangements with V and J called. Such tables lack part of the clones; where checked against another copy, unresolved V genes explain under half of the gap, and the rest is unexplained. The table for this sample lists 20,000 to 30,000 clones; approximately 79% of them were counted only once. The top ten clonotypes cover roughly 26% of the sample.

The sample comes from a study of OX40 agonist ivuxolimab in advanced cancers. Context from the whole study: Ivuxolimab was an agonistic, fully human IgG2 monoclonal antibody directed against OX40 (CD134), a costimulatory receptor. Intravenous ivuxolimab was administered to patients every 2 weeks at six dose levels: 0.01, 0.1, 0.3, 1.5, 3 and 10 mg/kg. Of the roughly 51 patients in dose escalation, around 20 had hepatocellular carcinoma, some 15 had melanoma, 9 had renal cell carcinoma and 9 had head and neck cancer. In the dose-escalation cohort, roughly 82% of patients were male, and the mean age was roughly 56 years with a range of roughly 20 to 80. Patients were allowed to have had prior anti-PD-1, anti-PD-L1 or anti-CTLA-4 therapy, and approximately 40% of the dose-escalation patients had been treated with checkpoint inhibitors. Three dose-escalation patients achieved partial responses, one with hepatocellular carcinoma and two with cutaneous melanoma. Peripheral TCRbeta sequencing aimed to test whether ivuxolimab altered TCR sequence diversity and caused clonal T-cell expansion. The paper describes the monotherapy dose-escalation part (N of about 55 patients) of the phase I trial of ivuxolimab.

Study-level results and caveats: At doses from 0.1 to 3.0 mg/kg, clonal expansion was seen in both CD4+ and CD8+ blood T cells between baseline and week 6. Low levels of normalized T-cell clonal expansion were also seen in some patients who did not respond. Which antigens the clonally expanded peripheral T cells were specific for was not determined. In partial responders in the 0.1-3.0 mg/kg groups, normalized peripheral clonal expansion was found to be among the lowest, especially among CD8+ T cells. After ivuxolimab, CD8+ T cells had more expanded clones than CD4+ T cells on average.

Patients with a history of autoimmune disease or receiving systemic immunosuppression were excluded from the trial. Peripheral blood for TCR sequencing was collected from all dose cohorts at baseline, on cycle 4 day 1, and on cycle 7 day 1. The samples were drawn from a first-in-human, open-label, multicenter phase I dose-escalation trial of ivuxolimab. Adults with locally advanced or metastatic melanoma, renal cell carcinoma, hepatocellular carcinoma or head and neck squamous cell carcinoma were enrolled in the trial. Before TCR sequencing, CD4+ and CD8+ T cells were separately sorted from peripheral blood.

The receptor's source is an adult with an advanced solid tumor such as melanoma, head and neck, liver or kidney cancer. The sequence is built from TRBV7-9 and TRBJ1-2, with a weak D call of TRBD1 (5 bases match). The material was CD4+ or CD8+ T cells sorted from blood, obtained in a trial of the OX40 agonist ivuxolimab. Read as DNA, the sequence is TGTGCCAGCAGCTTGACGGGGGAGACGATAGACTTC. The translation is CASSLTGETIDF.